Below, 27 T cell receptor beta chains from the same sample are listed, as sequenced in a study of blood T cell repertoires in COVID-19. TCRdb's copy holds only in-frame clones and misses some; the assay was immunoSEQ multiplex PCR. The sample has about 150,000 clones; about four fifths are singletons. Sequenced material: PBMCs or T cells enriched from blood (not recorded which). These receptors were taken from a man aged 50-60 years who had recovered from COVID-19.

The chain employs TRBV6-5 and TRBJ1-1, with TRBD1 as a possible D gene (5 bases). The germline V gene has CDR1 MNHEY and CDR2 SVGAGI. CDR3 length equals 16 residues. Trimming pared 2 bases from V and 0 bases from J, leaving 13 bases between. CDR3 in DNA: TGTGCCAGCAGTTACAGGGGCGTGGATTTGAACACTGAAGCTTTCTTT. Its translation is CASSYRGVDLNTEAFF.

This clone was recorded once. The chain has TRBV5-6 and TRBJ2-7, with D possibly being TRBD1 (6 bases). The V end lost 2 bases, the J end lost 2 bases, and 14 bases lay between the germline ends. CDR3 length: 15 amino acids. Germline V lookup: CDR1 SGHDT, CDR2 YYEEEE. CDR3: CASSLDRRVPYEQYF. CDR3 coding DNA: TGTGCCAGCAGCTTAGACAGGAGAGTCCCCTACGAGCAGTACTTC.

The chain carries TRBV6-5 and TRBJ1-1; 7 nucleotides align to TRBD1. Germline values: CDR1 MNHEY, CDR2 SVGAGI. This CDR3 comprises 13 residues. After removal of 8 bases from V and 4 bases from J, the junction contained 7 bases not matched to a gene. The CDR3 spells CASGYRGGTEAFF. The DNA of the CDR3 is TGTGCCAGCGGATACAGGGGCGGCACTGAAGCTTTCTTT.

This chain links TRBV11-2 with TRBJ1-5; 10 nucleotides match TRBD1. V gave up 3 bases and J gave up 5 bases; unmatched junction bases: 1. CDR1 and CDR2 from the germline V gene are SGHAT and FQNNGV. CDR3 size: 14 residues. The CDR3 DNA reads as TGTGCCAGCAGCTTGGGACAGGGGCATCAGCCCCAGCATTTT. This translates into CASSLGQGHQPQHF.

The J gene is TRBJ1-2, the V gene TRBV12-2; the table gives TRBD1 as D, unverified against the DNA. TRBV12-2 is termed a pseudogene. The CDR3 is made up of 13 amino acids. The CDR3 coding sequence is TGTGCAAGTCGCTTAGAGGACAGGGTAGGCTACACCTTC. This gives the protein CASRLEDRVGYTF.

The chain carries TRBV10-3 and TRBJ2-3, with D perhaps TRBD1 (6 bases). Trimming cost V 3 bases and J 2 bases, with 18 bases left between them. This CDR3 contains 17 residues. CDR1 ENHRY and CDR2 SYGVKD come from the germline V gene. The DNA of the CDR3 is TGTGCCATCAGTGACGTCAGACCTAGGGACACCACAGATACGCAGTATTTT. Encoded protein: CAISDVRPRDTTDTQYF.

This chain joins TRBV5-6 and TRBJ2-7, with TRBD1 identical over 7 bases. Germline V CDR1 and CDR2: SGHDT, YYEEEE. The CDR3 covers 14 residues. Trimming at V came to 4 bases and at J to 2 bases, leaving 6 bases not matched to a gene. This CDR3 reads CASSARTGAYEQYF. In DNA, the CDR3 is TGTGCCAGCAGCGCCCGGACAGGAGCCTACGAGCAGTACTTC.

The chain is built from TRBV5-1 and TRBJ1-6, with 10 bases lining up with TRBD1. The CDR3 totals 15 residues. J lost 10 bases, V lost 4 bases, and 8 bases had no gene match. In germline, CDR1 is SGHRS, CDR2 YFSETQ. DNA of the CDR3: TGCGCCAGCAGCGAAGGGACAGGGGAAGGGTCACCCCTCCACTTT. Protein product: CASSEGTGEGSPLHF. Filled out from reference TRBV5-1 and TRBJ1-6, the complete variable domain reads KAGVTQTPRYLIKTRGQQVTLSCSPISGHRSVSWYQQTPGQGLQFLFEYFSETQRNKGNFPGRFSGRQFSNSRSEMNVSTLELGDSALYLCASSEGTGEGSPLHFGNGTRLTVT.

This chain connects TRBV19 to TRBJ2-5; TRBD2 is a possible D gene (6 bases). Germline CDR1 reads LNHDA; CDR2 reads SQIVND (reference sequence). The CDR3 consists of 15 residues. The V and J ends lost 6 bases and 2 bases respectively, with 16 bases between them. CDR3 amino acids: CASRGTGTAQETQYF. The CDR3, as DNA: TGTGCCAGTAGGGGTACCGGGACTGCACAAGAGACCCAGTACTTC.

V usage is TRBV4-3 and J usage is TRBJ1-3; D is uncertain. V lost 1 base to trimming and J lost 4 bases, with 11 bases between them. Germline CDR1 LGHNA, CDR2 YSLEER. The CDR3 runs 15 residues. The CDR3 protein is CASSQAFLLGNTIYF. The CDR3 coding sequence is TGCGCCAGCAGCCAAGCCTTCTTACTCGGAAACACCATATATTTT.

J is TRBJ2-7 and V is TRBV28; TRBD1 aligns across 8 bases. The junction had 6 bases not matched to a gene; V was cut back by 6 bases and J by 2 bases. The length of the CDR3 is 14 residues. From germline, CDR1 is MDHEN and CDR2 SYDVKM. CDR3 sequence: CASRLGQVAYEQYF. DNA for the CDR3: TGTGCCAGCAGATTGGGACAGGTAGCCTACGAGCAGTACTTC.

The chain uses TRBV27 and TRBJ2-5; D possibly corresponds to TRBD2 (5 bases). The CDR3 consists of 14 residues. The germline CDR1 and CDR2 sequences are MNHEY and SMNVEV (reference sequence). Trimming stripped 7 bases from V and 4 bases from J, with 16 bases between. CDR3 sequence: CASNSRVAGETQYF. In DNA, the CDR3 is TGTGCCAGCAACTCGAGGGTGGCGGGAGAGACCCAGTACTTC.

This clone has more than one count but fewer than ten. This chain joins TRBV9 and TRBJ2-1, with D possibly TRBD2 on 6 matching bases. Trimming took 4 bases from V and 1 from J, leaving 12 bases between them. This CDR3 region has 15 residues. In germline, CDR1 is SGDLS, CDR2 YYNGEE. This chain's CDR3 is CASSPSSVSYNEQFF. The DNA for the CDR3 is TGTGCCAGCAGCCCCTCTAGCGTATCCTACAATGAGCAGTTCTTC.

This clone was picked up many times. The V gene is TRBV7-9, the J gene TRBJ1-6; 8 nucleotides match TRBD1. Germline CDR1 and CDR2: SEHNR and FQNEAQ (reference sequence). CDR3 length: 14 residues. V dropped 1 base and J dropped 14; count of bases not matched to a gene: 7. Written as DNA, the CDR3 is TGTGCCAGCAGCTTAGTGGAGGGGACAGGCACCCTCCACTTT. As protein: CASSLVEGTGTLHF.

The chain uses TRBV28 and TRBJ2-3; 12 positions match TRBD2. This CDR3 has 15 amino acids. CDR1 MDHEN and CDR2 SYDVKM come from the germline V gene. V was pared by 8 bases and J by 2 bases, with 5 bases of the junction left unmatched. The CDR3 spells CASSWTSGVTDTQYF. Written as DNA, the CDR3 is TGTGCCAGCTCCTGGACTAGCGGGGTCACAGATACGCAGTATTTT.

J is TRBJ2-1 and V is TRBV6-5, with 10 nucleotides matching TRBD1. From germline, CDR1 is MNHEY and CDR2 SVGAGI. Trimming cost V 6 bases and J 2 bases; bases outside gene matches: 4. This CDR3 is built from 15 residues. The CDR3 sequence is CASSKGQGAYNEQFF. The CDR3 bases are TGTGCCAGCAGCAAAGGACAGGGGGCCTACAATGAGCAGTTCTTC.

The chain employs TRBV19 and TRBJ2-7; TRBD1 might be the D (6 bases). The CDR3 is made up of 14 amino acids. Trimming left V 6 bases short and J 0 bases short, with 12 bases between. Germline assignment: CDR1 LNHDA and CDR2 SQIVND (reference sequence). CDR3 nucleotides: TGTGCCAGTAGCCCGGACAGCTTCTCCTACGAGCAGTACTTC. This translates into CASSPDSFSYEQYF.

This clone was recorded a few times. The V gene is TRBV3-1 (or the pseudogene TRBV3-2), the J gene TRBJ1-4, with 12 bases fitting TRBD1. The junction had 13 bases not matched to a gene; V was cut back by 7 bases and J by 7 bases. The CDR3 runs to 17 residues. The V gene's germline CDR1 is LGHDT and CDR2 YNNKEL (reference sequence). CDR3 protein: CASKEATGTGGGEKLFF. CDR3 nucleotides: TGTGCCAGCAAGGAGGCAACAGGGACAGGGGGCGGTGAAAAACTGTTTTTT.

The chain links TRBV9 to TRBJ1-5; tentative D call: TRBD1 (6 bases). The CDR3 totals 20 residues. The V gene lost 0 bases and the J gene lost 6 bases, with 28 bases spanning the gap. Germline loops: CDR1 SGDLS, CDR2 YYNGEE. CDR3 nucleotides: TGTGCCAGCAGCGTAGCTAGCTTTAGGACAGTTATTTCGGCTTCTCAGCCCCAGCATTTT. This encodes CASSVASFRTVISASQPQHF.

The chain combines TRBV20-1 with TRBJ1-5; D ambiguous. There are 13 residues in the CDR3. Deletions cut 3 bases from V and 4 bases from J, with 10 bases between. CDR1 is DFQATT, CDR2 SNEGSKA, per germline (reference sequence). The CDR3 DNA is TGCAGTGCTAGTGGCGGGCTAAATCAGCCCCAGCATTTT. Residues: CSASGGLNQPQHF.

V usage is TRBV5-1 and J usage is TRBJ1-4, with 7 nucleotides matching TRBD1. Unmatched junction bases numbered 12, after V lost 6 bases and J lost 7 bases. The V gene's germline CDR1 is SGHRS and CDR2 YFSETQ. The CDR3 covers 15 residues. CDR3 coding DNA: TGCGCCAGCACCCTCGGACCACAGGGGAGTGAAAAACTGTTTTTT. Its protein product is CASTLGPQGSEKLFF.

The chain has TRBV6-6 and TRBJ1-5; D possibly corresponds to TRBD1 (6 bases). This CDR3 has 14 residues. The V end was cut by 7 bases, the J end by 7 bases, with 17 bases between. Germline V CDR1 and CDR2: MNHNY, SVGAGI (reference sequence). CDR3 in DNA: TGTGCCAGCAACATACAGGGTTGGGACCAGCCCCAGCATTTT. This encodes CASNIQGWDQPQHF.

This chain connects TRBV7-9 to TRBJ1-6; tentatively, D is TRBD1 (6 bases). Trimming stripped 6 bases from V and 7 bases from J, with 16 bases between. The length of the CDR3 is 15 residues. Germline V lookup: CDR1 SEHNR, CDR2 FQNEAQ (reference sequence). DNA of the CDR3: TGTGCCAGCAGACATCGGGACACGGCGAATTCACCCCTCCACTTT. It yields the protein CASRHRDTANSPLHF. The whole variable domain, filled in from reference TRBV7-9 and TRBJ1-6, reads DTGVSQNPRHKITKRGQNVTFRCDPISEHNRLYWYRQTLGQGPEFLTYFQNEAQLEKSRLLSDRFSAERPKGSFSTLEIQRTEQGDSAMYLCASRHRDTANSPLHFGNGTRLTVT.

The chain recombines TRBV28 with TRBJ1-5; TRBD1 aligns across 7 bases. CDR3 size: 14 residues. CDR1 and CDR2 from the germline V gene are MDHEN and SYDVKM. Germline trimming cut 8 bases from V and 5 bases from J; bases unmatched to any gene: 9. CDR3 in amino acids: CASGRGMGDQPQHF. The CDR3 DNA reads as TGTGCCAGCGGCAGGGGGATGGGTGATCAGCCCCAGCATTTT. The whole variable domain, filled in from reference TRBV28 and TRBJ1-5, reads DVKVTQSSRYLVKRTGEKVFLECVQDMDHENMFWYRQDPGLGLRLIYFSYDVKMKEKGDIPEGYSVSREKKERFSLILESASTNQTSMYLCASGRGMGDQPQHFGDGTRLSIL.

The chain employs TRBV14 and TRBJ2-5; TRBD2 matches 8 bases. Germline V gene data show CDR1 as SGHDN and CDR2 as FVKESK. Trimming at V came to 4 bases and at J to 1 base, leaving 11 bases not matched to a gene. The CDR3 length is 17 residues. The CDR3 DNA reads as TGTGCCAGCAGCCCCCTGAGGGGACGGGGGGGCCAAGAGACCCAGTACTTC. It specifies CASSPLRGRGGQETQYF.

The chain links TRBV5-4 to TRBJ1-6, with 8 positions matching TRBD1. CDR3 length: 16 residues. CDR1 and CDR2 (germline): SGHNT, YYREEE (reference sequence). Germline trimming cut 2 bases from V and 8 bases from J; bases unmatched to any gene: 9. CDR3 sequence: CASSFEGGQGDSPLHF. Written as DNA, the CDR3 is TGTGCCAGCAGCTTCGAGGGTGGACAGGGAGATTCACCCCTCCACTTT.

The V call is TRBV23-1, the J call TRBJ1-4; D is ambiguous. TRBV23-1 is recorded as an ORF, its role being uncertain. The CDR3 loop spans 11 amino acids. The V and J ends lost 9 bases and 8 bases respectively, with 10 bases between them. CDR3 bases: TGCGCCAGAAAACGGCGGGAAAAACTGTTTTTT. It is translated as CARKRREKLFF.